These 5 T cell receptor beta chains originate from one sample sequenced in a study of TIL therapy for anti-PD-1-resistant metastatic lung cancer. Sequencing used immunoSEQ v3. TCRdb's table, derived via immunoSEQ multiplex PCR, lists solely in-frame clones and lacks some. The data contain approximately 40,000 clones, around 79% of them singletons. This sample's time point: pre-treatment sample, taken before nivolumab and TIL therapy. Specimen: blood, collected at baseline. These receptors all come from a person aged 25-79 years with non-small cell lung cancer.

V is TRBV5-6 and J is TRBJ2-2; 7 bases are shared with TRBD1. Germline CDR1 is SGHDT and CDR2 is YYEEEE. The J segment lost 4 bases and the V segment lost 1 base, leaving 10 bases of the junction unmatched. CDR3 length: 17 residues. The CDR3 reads CASSLFRGQMSTGELFF. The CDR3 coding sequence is TGTGCCAGCAGCTTGTTTAGGGGGCAGATGTCCACCGGGGAGCTGTTTTTT.

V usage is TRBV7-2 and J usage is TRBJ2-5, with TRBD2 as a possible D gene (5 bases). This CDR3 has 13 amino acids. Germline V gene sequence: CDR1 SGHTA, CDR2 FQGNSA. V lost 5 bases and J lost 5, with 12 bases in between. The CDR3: CASSPRWEETQYF. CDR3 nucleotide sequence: TGTGCCAGCAGCCCTCGATGGGAGGAGACCCAGTACTTC. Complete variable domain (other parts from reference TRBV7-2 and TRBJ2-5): GAGVSQSPSNKVTEKGKDVELRCDPISGHTALYWYRQSLGQGLEFLIYFQGNSAPDKSGLPSDRFSAERTGGSVSTLTIQRTQQEDSAVYLCASSPRWEETQYFGPGTRLLVL.

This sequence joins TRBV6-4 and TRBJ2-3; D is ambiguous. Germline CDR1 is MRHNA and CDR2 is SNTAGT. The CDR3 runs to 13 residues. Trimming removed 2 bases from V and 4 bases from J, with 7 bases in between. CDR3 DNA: TGTGCCAGCAGTGACGGGGAATCAGATACGCAGTATTTT. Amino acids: CASSDGESDTQYF.

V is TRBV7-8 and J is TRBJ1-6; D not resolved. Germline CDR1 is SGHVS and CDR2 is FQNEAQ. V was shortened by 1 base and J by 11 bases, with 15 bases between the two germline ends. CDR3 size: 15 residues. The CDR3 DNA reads TGTGCCAGCAGCTTAGAGTCCCTAGTTGGAGCACCCCTCCACTTT. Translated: CASSLESLVGAPLHF.

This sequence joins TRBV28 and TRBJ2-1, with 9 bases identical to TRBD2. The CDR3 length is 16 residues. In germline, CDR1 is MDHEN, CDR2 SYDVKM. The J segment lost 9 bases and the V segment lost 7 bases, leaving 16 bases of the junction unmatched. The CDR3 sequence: CASTSIGAGGPGEQFF. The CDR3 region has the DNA TGTGCCAGCACCTCAATAGGGGCGGGAGGGCCAGGTGAGCAGTTCTTC.